This T cell receptor beta chain was recorded in a study of T cell repertoires in cytomegalovirus infection. Study-level background: Alongside well-studied HLA-B-restricted CMV epitopes, recently identified HLA-C-restricted CMV epitopes were also used. Signatures in public TCR beta sequences pointed to both CMV infection and matching HLA type.

Concerning this clonotype itself: Its antigen is undetermined.

Broader study findings: Frequencies of public TCR beta families were cumulated, and this identified carriers of CMV plus the relevant HLA. Predominance within the ex vivo response was attributable to HLA-C-restricted CMV-specific TCR beta clonotypes.

TCRdb re-derived calls from the reads in MiXCR, one entry per CDR3 protein. The sample includes some 480,000 distinct CDR3 sequences, roughly a third of them seen just once. Per the germline V gene, CDR1 is MNHEY and CDR2 is SVGEGT. The CDR3 loop spans 15 amino acids. V gave up 5 bases and J gave up 3 bases; unmatched junction bases: 8. The sequence came from a human donor in good health (CMV status not recorded). Some clones in this sample may be carry-over from other donors' samples. The rearrangement links TRBV6-2 or TRBV6-3 to TRBJ2-7, with 9 bases matching TRBD1. The input for sequencing was cultured PBMCs, taken from culture after CMV antigen stimulation. CDR3 residues: CASSPAGTGFYEQYV. As DNA, the CDR3 is TGTGCCAGCAGTCCCGCCGGGACAGGGTTCTACGAGCAGTACGTC.